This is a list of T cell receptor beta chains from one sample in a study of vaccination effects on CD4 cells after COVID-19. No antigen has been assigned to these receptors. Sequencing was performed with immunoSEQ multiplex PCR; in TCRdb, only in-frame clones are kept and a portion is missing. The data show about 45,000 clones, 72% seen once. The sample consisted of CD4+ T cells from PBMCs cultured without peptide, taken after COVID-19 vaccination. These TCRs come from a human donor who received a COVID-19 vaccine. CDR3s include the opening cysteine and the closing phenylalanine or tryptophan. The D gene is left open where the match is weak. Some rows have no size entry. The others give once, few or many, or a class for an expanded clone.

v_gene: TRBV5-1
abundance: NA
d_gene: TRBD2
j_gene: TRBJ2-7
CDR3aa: CASSDPSGTLNEQYF
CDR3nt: TGCGCCAGCAGCGACCCTAGCGGGACTCTCAACGAGCAGTACTTC

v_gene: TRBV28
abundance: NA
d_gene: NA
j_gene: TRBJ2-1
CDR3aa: CASIGLGGRPPPEQFF
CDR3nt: TGTGCCAGCATAGGACTGGGGGGGCGGCCCCCCCCTGAGCAGTTCTTC

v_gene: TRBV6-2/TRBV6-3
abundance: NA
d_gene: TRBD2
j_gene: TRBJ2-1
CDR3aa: CASNPGLAGGNEQFF
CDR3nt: TGTGCCAGCAACCCGGGACTAGCGGGAGGGAATGAGCAGTTCTTC

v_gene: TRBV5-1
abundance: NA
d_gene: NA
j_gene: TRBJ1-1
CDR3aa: CASSLGFGVTEAFF
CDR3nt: TGCGCCAGCAGCTTGGGGTTCGGGGTCACTGAAGCTTTCTTT

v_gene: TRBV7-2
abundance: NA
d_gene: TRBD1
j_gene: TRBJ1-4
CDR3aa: CASSLVGDRYYEKLFF
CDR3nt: TGTGCCAGCAGCTTAGTGGGGGACAGGTATTATGAAAAACTGTTTTTT

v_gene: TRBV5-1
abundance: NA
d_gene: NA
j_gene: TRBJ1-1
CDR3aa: CASSRGGTRETEAFF
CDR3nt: TGCGCCAGCAGCCGGGGGGGGACGCGCGAAACTGAAGCTTTCTTT

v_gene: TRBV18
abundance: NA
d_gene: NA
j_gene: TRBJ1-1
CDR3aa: CASSPPGRLGTEAFF
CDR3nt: TGTGCCAGCTCACCACCGGGCAGGTTGGGCACTGAAGCTTTCTTT

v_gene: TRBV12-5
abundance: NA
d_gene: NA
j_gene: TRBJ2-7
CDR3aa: CASGFKESYEQYF
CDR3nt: TGTGCTAGTGGTTTTAAGGAGTCCTACGAGCAGTACTTC

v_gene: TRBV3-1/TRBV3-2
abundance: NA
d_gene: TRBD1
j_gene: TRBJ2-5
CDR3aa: CASSPGQGFSETQYF
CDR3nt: TGTGCCAGCAGCCCGGGACAGGGTTTTTCAGAGACCCAGTACTTC

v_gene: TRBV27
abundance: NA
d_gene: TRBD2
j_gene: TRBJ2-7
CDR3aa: CASKQLAGSYEQYF
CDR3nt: TGTGCCAGCAAACAACTAGCGGGCTCCTACGAGCAGTACTTC

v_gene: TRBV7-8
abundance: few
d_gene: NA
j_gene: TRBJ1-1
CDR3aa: CASSLGTANTEAFF
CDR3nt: TGTGCCAGCAGCTTAGGGACAGCGAACACTGAAGCTTTCTTT

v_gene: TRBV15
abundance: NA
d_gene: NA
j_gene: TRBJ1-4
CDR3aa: CATSRDLGGEKLFF
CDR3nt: TGTGCCACCAGCAGGGATCTGGGGGGGGAAAAACTGTTTTTT

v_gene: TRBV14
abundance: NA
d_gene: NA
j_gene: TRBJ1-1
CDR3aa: CASSSTRMTMNTEAFF
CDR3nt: TGTGCCAGCAGCTCGACGAGGATGACAATGAACACTGAAGCTTTCTTT

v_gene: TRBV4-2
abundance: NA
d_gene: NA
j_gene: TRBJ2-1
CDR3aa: CASSQDLGDSYNEQFF
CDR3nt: TGTGCCAGCAGCCAAGATCTTGGGGACTCCTACAATGAGCAGTTCTTC

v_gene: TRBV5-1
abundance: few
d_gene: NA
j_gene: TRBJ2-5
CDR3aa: CASSMGHVETQYF
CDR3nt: TGCGCCAGCAGCATGGGACATGTGGAGACCCAGTACTTC

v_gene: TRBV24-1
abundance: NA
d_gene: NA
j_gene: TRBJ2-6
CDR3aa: CATSDFPLWHVSSGANVLTF
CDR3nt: TGTGCCACCAGTGATTTTCCCCTCTGGCACGTAAGCTCTGGGGCCAACGTCCTGACTTTC

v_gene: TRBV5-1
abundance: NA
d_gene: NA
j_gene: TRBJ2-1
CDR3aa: CASSLDPRGGNEQFF
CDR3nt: TGCGCCAGCAGCTTGGACCCTAGGGGAGGCAATGAGCAGTTCTTC

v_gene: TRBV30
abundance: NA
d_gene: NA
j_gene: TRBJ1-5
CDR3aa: CAWAGAPREPQHF
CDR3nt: TGTGCCTGGGCAGGGGCTCCCAGGGAGCCCCAGCATTTT

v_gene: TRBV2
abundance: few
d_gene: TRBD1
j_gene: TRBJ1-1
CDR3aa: CASSPWDSEAFF
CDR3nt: TGTGCCAGCAGTCCTTGGGACAGTGAAGCTTTCTTT

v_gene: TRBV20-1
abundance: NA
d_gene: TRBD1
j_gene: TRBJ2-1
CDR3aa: CSAAPGGEQFF
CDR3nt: TGCAGTGCTGCCCCAGGGGGTGAGCAGTTCTTC

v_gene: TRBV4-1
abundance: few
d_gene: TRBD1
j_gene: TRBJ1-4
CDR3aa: CASSHARDRNEKLFF
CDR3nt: TGCGCCAGCAGCCACGCCCGGGACAGAAATGAAAAACTGTTTTTT

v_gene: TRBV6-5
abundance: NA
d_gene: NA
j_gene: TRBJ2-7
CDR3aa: CASRDRDTSYEQYF
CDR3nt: TGTGCCAGCAGAGACCGGGACACATCCTACGAGCAGTACTTC

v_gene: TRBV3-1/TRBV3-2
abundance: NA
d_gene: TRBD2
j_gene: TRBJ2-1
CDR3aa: CASILTGTSGRNEQFF
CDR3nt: TGTGCCAGCATCCTAACCGGGACTAGCGGGAGGAATGAGCAGTTCTTC

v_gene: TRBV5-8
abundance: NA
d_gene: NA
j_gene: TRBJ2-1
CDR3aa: CASSLRVTSDNEQFF
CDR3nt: TGTGCCAGCAGCTTGAGAGTGACTTCTGATAATGAGCAGTTCTTC

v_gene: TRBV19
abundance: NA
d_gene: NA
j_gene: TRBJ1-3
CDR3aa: CASSMAGRAGNTIYF
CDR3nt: TGTGCCAGTAGTATGGCAGGGCGAGCCGGAAACACCATATATTTT

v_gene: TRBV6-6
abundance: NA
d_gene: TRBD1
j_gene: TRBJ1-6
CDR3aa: CASSRDRGQWSSPLHF
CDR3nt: TGTGCCAGCAGTCGAGACAGGGGGCAGTGGAGTTCACCCCTCCACTTT

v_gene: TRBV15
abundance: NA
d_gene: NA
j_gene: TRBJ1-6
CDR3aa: CATSRDVGRRDF
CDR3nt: TGTGCCACCAGCAGAGATGTGGGGAGAAGGGACTTT

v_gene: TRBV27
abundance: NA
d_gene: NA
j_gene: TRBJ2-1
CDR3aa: CASSYMALGAAFEQFF
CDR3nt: TGTGCCAGCAGTTATATGGCCCTCGGGGCCGCCTTTGAGCAGTTCTTC

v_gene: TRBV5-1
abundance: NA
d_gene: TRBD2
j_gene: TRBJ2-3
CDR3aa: CASSSRTSGSPDTQYF
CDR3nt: TGCGCCAGCAGCTCCCGGACTAGCGGGTCCCCAGATACGCAGTATTTT

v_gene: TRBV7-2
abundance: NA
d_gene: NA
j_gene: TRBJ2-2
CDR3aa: CASSLAPRSAGELFF
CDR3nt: TGTGCCAGCAGCTTAGCACCAAGGTCGGCCGGGGAGCTGTTTTTT

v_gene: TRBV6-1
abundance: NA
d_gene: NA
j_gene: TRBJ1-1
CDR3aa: CASSELGMGTEAFF
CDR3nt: TGTGCCAGCAGTGAGCTGGGGATGGGCACTGAAGCTTTCTTT

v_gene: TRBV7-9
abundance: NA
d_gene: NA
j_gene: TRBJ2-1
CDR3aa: CASSPKSNYNEQFF
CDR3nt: TGTGCCAGCAGCCCCAAATCCAACTATAATGAGCAGTTCTTC

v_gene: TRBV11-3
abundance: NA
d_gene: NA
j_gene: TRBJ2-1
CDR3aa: CASSSQTSNHNEQFF
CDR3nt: TGTGCCAGCAGCTCCCAGACTAGTAACCACAATGAGCAGTTCTTC

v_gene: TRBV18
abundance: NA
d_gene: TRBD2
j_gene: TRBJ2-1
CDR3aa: CASSPTGLAGAYNEQFF
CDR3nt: TGTGCCAGCTCACCAACGGGACTAGCGGGAGCCTACAATGAGCAGTTCTTC

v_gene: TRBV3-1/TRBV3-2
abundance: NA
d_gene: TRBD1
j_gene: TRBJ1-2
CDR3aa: CASSQGTGFGYGYTF
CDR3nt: TGTGCCAGCAGCCAAGGGACAGGATTTGGCTATGGCTACACCTTC

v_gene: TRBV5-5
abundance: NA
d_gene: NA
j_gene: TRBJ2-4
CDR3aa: CASSSGTFRNIQYF
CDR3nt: TGTGCCAGCAGCTCCGGGACCTTTAGAAACATTCAGTACTTC

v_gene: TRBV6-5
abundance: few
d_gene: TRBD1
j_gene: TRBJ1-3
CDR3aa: CASSYRGQAGNTIYF
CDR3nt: TGTGCCAGCAGTTACAGGGGGCAGGCTGGAAACACCATATATTTT

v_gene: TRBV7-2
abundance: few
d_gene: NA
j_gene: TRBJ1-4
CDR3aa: CASSLVRGQGTNEKLFF
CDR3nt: TGTGCCAGCAGCTTAGTGCGGGGTCAGGGAACTAATGAAAAACTGTTTTTT

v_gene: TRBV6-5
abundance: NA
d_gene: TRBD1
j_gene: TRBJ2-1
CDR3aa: CASSYRDSNEQFF
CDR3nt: TGTGCCAGCAGCTACAGGGACAGCAATGAGCAGTTCTTC

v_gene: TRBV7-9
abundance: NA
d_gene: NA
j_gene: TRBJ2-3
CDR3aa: CASRIRWGPYYTDTQYF
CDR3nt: TGTGCCAGCAGAATTAGGTGGGGCCCGTACTACACAGATACGCAGTATTTT

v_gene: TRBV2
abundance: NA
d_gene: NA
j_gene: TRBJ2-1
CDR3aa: CASRTDRGTYNEQFF
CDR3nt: TGTGCCAGCCGGACCGACCGAGGTACCTACAATGAGCAGTTCTTC

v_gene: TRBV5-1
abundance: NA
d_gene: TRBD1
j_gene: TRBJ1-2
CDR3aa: CASSLDRGIYGYTF
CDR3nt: TGCGCCAGCAGCTTGGACAGGGGAATCTATGGCTACACCTTC

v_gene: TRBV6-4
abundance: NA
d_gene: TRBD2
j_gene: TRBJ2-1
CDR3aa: CASSEGASGSNEQFF
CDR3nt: TGTGCCAGCAGTGAGGGGGCTAGCGGGAGCAATGAGCAGTTCTTC

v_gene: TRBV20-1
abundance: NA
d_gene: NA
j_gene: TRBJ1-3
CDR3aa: CSARVRNTIYF
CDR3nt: TGCAGTGCTAGAGTGAGAAACACCATATATTTT

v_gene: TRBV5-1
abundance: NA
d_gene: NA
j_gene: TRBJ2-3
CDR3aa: CASGRGGTDTQYF
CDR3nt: TGCGCCAGCGGCAGGGGGGGCACAGATACGCAGTATTTT

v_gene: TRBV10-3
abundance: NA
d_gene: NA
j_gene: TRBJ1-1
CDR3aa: CAISELLRVRNTEAFF
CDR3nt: TGTGCCATCAGTGAGCTATTAAGGGTGAGGAACACTGAAGCTTTCTTT

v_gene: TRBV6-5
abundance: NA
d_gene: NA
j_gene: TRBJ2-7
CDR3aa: CASSRGAKQYF
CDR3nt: TGTGCCAGCAGCCGCGGGGCGAAGCAGTACTTC

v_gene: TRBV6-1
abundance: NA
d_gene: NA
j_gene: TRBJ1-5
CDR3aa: CASSGADNQPQHF
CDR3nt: TGTGCCAGCAGTGGAGCTGACAATCAGCCCCAGCATTTT

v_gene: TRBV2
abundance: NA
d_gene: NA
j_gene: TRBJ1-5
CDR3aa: CASSEYWAPQYQPQHF
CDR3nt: TGTGCCAGCAGTGAATACTGGGCACCGCAGTATCAGCCCCAGCATTTT

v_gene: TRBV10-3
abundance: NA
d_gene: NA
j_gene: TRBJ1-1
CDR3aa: CAISESTGRGPHTEAFF
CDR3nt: TGTGCCATCAGTGAGTCGACCGGAAGGGGCCCGCACACTGAAGCTTTCTTT

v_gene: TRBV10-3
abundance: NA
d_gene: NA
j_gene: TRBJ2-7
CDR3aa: CAISESPPSGTLYEQYF
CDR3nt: TGTGCCATCAGTGAGTCGCCTCCTTCCGGGACCCTCTACGAGCAGTACTTC

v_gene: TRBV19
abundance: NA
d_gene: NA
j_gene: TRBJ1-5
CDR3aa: CASRQASSNQPQHF
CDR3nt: TGTGCCAGCAGACAGGCGTCTAGCAATCAGCCCCAGCATTTT

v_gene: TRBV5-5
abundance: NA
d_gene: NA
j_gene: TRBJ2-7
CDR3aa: CASSLFGGPTYEQYF
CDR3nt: TGTGCCAGCAGCTTGTTCGGCGGGCCGACCTACGAGCAGTACTTC

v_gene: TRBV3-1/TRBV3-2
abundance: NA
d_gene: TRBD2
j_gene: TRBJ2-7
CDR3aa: CASSQQLAGGPYEQYF
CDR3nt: TGTGCCAGCAGCCAACAACTAGCGGGAGGGCCCTACGAGCAGTACTTC